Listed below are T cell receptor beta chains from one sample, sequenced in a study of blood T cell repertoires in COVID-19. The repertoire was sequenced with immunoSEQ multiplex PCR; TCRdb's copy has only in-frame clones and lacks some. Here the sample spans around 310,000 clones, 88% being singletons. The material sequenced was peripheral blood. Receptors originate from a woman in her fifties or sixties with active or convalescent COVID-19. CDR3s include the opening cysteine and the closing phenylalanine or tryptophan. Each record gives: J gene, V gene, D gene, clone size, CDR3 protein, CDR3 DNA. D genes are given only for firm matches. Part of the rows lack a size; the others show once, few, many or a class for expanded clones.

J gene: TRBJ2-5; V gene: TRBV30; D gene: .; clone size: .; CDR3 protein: CAWRLWRYQETQYF; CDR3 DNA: TGTGCCTGGAGATTGTGGAGGTACCAAGAGACCCAGTACTTC
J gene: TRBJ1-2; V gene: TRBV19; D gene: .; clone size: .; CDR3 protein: CASSEQLHGYTF; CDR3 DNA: TGTGCCTCTTCGGAACAGCTTCATGGCTACACCTTC
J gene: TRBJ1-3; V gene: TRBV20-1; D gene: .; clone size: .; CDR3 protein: CSASLGNSGNTIYF; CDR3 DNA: TGCAGTGCTAGTCTGGGCAACTCTGGAAACACCATATATTTT
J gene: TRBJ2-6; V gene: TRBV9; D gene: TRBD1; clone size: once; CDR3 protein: CASSVEMSGQGATSGANVLTF; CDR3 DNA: TGTGCCAGCAGCGTAGAGATGTCTGGACAGGGGGCTACCTCTGGGGCCAACGTCCTGACTTTC
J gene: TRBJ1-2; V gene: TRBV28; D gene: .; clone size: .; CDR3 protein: CASSLRWGQGYTF; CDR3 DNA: TGTGCCAGCAGTTTAAGGTGGGGGCAGGGCTACACCTTC
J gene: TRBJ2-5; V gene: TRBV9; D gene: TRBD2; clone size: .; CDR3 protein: CASTPGLAFLETQYF; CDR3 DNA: TGTGCCAGCACCCCGGGACTAGCCTTTTTAGAGACCCAGTACTTC
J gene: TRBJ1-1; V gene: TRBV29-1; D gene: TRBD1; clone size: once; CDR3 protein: CSVVHSRGRPEAFF; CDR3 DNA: TGCAGCGTTGTGCACTCCAGGGGGCGACCTGAAGCTTTCTTT
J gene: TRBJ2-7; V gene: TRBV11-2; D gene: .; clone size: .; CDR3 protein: CASSLDRTSSYEQYF; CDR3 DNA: TGTGCCAGCAGCTTAGATAGAACTAGCTCCTACGAGCAGTACTTC
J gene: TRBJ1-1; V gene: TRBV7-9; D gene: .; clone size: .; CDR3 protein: CASSLSVPPGAGGTEAFF; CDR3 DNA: TGTGCCAGCAGCTTAAGCGTACCTCCGGGGGCGGGAGGCACTGAAGCTTTCTTT
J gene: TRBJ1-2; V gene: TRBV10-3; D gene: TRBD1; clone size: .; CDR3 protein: CAISAGTGVFGYTF; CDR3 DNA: TGTGCCATCAGTGCCGGGACAGGGGTATTCGGCTACACCTTC
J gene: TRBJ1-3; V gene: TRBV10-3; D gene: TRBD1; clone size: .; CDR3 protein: CAISDPGTGSAYTIYF; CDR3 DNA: TGTGCCATCAGTGATCCCGGGACAGGGAGTGCCTACACCATATATTTT
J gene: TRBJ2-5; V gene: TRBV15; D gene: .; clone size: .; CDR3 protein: CATRAGKETQYF; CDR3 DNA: TGTGCCACCCGCGCGGGAAAAGAGACCCAGTACTTC
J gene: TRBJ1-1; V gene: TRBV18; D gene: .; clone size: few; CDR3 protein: CASSPTGPAVSEAFF; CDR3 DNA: TGTGCCAGCTCACCGACTGGTCCCGCGGTTTCTGAAGCTTTCTTT
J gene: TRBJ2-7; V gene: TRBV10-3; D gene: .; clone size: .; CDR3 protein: CAISSSYEQYF; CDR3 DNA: TGTGCCATCAGCTCCTCCTACGAGCAGTACTTC
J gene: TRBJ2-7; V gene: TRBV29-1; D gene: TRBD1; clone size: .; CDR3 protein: CSVERQGAYEQYF; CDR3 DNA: TGCAGCGTTGAAAGACAGGGGGCCTACGAGCAGTACTTC
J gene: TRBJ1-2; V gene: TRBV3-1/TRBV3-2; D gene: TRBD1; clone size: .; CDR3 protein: CASSPWAGQGLNYGYTF; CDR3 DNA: TGTGCCAGCAGCCCCTGGGCGGGACAGGGGTTAAACTATGGCTACACCTTC
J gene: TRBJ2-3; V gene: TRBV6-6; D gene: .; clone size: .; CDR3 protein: CASSYNPADTQYF; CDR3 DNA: TGTGCCAGCAGTTATAATCCGGCAGATACGCAGTATTTT
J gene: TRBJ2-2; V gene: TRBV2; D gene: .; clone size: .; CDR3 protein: CASSWTSGTGELFF; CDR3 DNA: TGTGCCAGCAGTTGGACTTCAGGCACCGGGGAGCTGTTTTTT
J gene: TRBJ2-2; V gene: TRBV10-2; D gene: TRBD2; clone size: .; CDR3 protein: CASRASGSTGELFF; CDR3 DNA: TGCGCCAGCAGAGCTAGCGGGAGTACCGGGGAGCTGTTTTTT
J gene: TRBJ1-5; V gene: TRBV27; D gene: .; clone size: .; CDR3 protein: CASSARGGAQPQHF; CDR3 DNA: TGTGCCAGCAGTGCCCGGGGGGGAGCCCAGCCCCAGCATTTT
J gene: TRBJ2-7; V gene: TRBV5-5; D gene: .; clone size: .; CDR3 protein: CASSKTSSPYEQYF; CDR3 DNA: TGTGCCAGCAGCAAGACTTCCTCGCCATACGAGCAGTACTTC
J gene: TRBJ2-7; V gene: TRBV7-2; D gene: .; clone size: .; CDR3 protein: CASSERYEQYF; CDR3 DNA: TGTGCCAGCAGCGAGCGATACGAGCAGTACTTC
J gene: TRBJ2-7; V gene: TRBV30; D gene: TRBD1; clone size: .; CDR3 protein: CAWSVRGTGGEQYF; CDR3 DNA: TGTGCCTGGAGTGTACGGGGGACAGGTGGAGAGCAGTACTTC
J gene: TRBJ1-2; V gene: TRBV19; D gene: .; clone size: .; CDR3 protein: CASSTAGAYGYTF; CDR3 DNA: TGTGCCAGTAGTACAGCAGGGGCGTATGGCTACACCTTC
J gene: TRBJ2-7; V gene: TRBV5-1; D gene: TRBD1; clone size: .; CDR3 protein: CASSFGQGGEQYF; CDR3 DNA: TGCGCCAGCAGCTTCGGACAGGGGGGCGAGCAGTACTTC
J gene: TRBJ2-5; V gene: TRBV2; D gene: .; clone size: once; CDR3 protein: CASSGQTPRETQYF; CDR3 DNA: TGTGCCAGCAGTGGACAGACACCCCGAGAGACCCAGTACTTC
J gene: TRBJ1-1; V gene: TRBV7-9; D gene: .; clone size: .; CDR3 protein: CAAQDRLNTEAFF; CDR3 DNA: TGTGCCGCACAGGACCGGCTGAACACTGAAGCTTTCTTT
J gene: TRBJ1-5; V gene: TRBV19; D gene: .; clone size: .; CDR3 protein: CASSIRGAQPQHF; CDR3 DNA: TGTGCCAGTAGTATACGGGGGGCTCAGCCCCAGCATTTT
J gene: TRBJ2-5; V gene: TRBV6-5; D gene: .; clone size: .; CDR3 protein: CASSYSQGVGTQYF; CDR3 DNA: TGTGCCAGCAGTTACTCCCAGGGTGTGGGGACCCAGTACTTC
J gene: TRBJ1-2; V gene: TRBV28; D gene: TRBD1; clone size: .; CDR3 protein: CASSLATGASNYGYTF; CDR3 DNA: TGTGCCAGCAGTTTGGCGACAGGGGCCTCTAACTATGGCTACACCTTC
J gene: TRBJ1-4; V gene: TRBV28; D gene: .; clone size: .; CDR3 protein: CASSLGSGNEKLFF; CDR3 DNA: TGTGCCAGCAGTTTAGGGTCAGGGAATGAAAAACTGTTTTTT
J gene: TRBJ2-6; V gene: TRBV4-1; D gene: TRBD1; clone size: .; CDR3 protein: CASSQDDGQGAAGANVLTF; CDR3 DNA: TGCGCCAGCAGCCAAGACGATGGACAGGGGGCCGCTGGGGCCAACGTCCTGACTTTC
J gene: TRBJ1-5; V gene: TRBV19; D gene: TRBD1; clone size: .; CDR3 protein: CASSIDRGVRGDQPQHF; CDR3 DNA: TGTGCCAGTAGTATAGATCGCGGTGTCAGGGGGGATCAGCCCCAGCATTTT
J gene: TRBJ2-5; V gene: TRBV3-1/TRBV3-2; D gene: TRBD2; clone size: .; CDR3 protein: CASSQDRREGPRETQYF; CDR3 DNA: TGTGCCAGCAGCCAAGATAGGCGGGAGGGCCCCCGAGAGACCCAGTACTTC
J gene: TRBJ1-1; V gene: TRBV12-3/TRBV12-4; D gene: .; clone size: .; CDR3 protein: CASSLPGGGEAFF; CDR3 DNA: TGTGCCAGCAGCCTCCCTGGTGGCGGTGAAGCTTTCTTT
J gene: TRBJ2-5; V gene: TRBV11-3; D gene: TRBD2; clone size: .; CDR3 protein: CASSPGTSGLETQYF; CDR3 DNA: TGTGCCAGCAGTCCCGGGACTAGCGGGCTAGAGACCCAGTACTTC
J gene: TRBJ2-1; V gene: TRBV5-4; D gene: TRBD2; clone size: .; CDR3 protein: CASSLGPAGGSEQFF; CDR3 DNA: TGTGCCAGCAGCTTGGGTCCCGCGGGAGGAAGTGAGCAGTTCTTC
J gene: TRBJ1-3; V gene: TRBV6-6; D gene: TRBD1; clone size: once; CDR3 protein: CASRWGDSSGNTIYF; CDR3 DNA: TGTGCCAGCAGATGGGGGGACAGCTCTGGAAACACCATATATTTT
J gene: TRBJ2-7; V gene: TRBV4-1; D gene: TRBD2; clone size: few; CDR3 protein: CASSQELRRGTTYEQYF; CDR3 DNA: TGCGCCAGCAGCCAAGAGCTGAGACGGGGGACTACCTACGAGCAGTACTTC
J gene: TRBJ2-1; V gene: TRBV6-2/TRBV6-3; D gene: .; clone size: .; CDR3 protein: CASSSPEGRNEQFF; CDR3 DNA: TGTGCCAGCAGTTCCCCGGAGGGGCGCAATGAGCAGTTCTTC
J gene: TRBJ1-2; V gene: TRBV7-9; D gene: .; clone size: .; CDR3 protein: CASSPRGALYGYTF; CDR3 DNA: TGTGCCAGCAGCCCTCGGGGGGCCCTCTATGGCTACACCTTC
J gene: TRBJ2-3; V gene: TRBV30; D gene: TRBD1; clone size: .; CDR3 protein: CAWSRTGDSTDTQYF; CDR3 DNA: TGTGCCTGGAGTAGGACAGGGGACTCCACAGATACGCAGTATTTT
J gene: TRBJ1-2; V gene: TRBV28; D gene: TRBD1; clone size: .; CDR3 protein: CASSPFRDSLYGYTF; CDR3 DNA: TGTGCCAGCAGTCCCTTCCGGGACAGTCTCTATGGCTACACCTTC
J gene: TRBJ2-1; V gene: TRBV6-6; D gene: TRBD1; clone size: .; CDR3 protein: CASSAVDRGHDEQFF; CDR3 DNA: TGTGCCAGCAGCGCCGTGGACAGGGGGCATGATGAGCAGTTCTTC
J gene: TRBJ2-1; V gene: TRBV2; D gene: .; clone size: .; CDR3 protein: CASRAGAGGVQFF; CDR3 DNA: TGTGCCAGTCGTGCGGGGGCTGGTGGTGTGCAGTTCTTC
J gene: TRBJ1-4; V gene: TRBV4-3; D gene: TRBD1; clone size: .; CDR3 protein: CASSQDTHRGVGKLFF; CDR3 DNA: TGCGCCAGCAGCCAAGATACCCACAGGGGAGTAGGAAAACTGTTTTTT
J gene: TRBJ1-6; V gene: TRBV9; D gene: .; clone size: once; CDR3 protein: CASSETTGVNSPLHF; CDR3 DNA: TGTGCCAGCAGCGAAACGACAGGTGTTAATTCACCCCTCCACTTT
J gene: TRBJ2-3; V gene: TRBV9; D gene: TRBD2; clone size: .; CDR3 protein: CASSVRLAGGADTQYF; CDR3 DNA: TGTGCCAGCAGCGTACGACTAGCGGGAGGCGCAGATACGCAGTATTTT
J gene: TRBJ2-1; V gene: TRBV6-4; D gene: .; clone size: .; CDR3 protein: CASAQGPETYNEQFF; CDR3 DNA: TGTGCCAGCGCTCAGGGGCCTGAGACCTACAATGAGCAGTTCTTC
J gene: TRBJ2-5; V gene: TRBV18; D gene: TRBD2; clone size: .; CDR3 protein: CASSPPVGLAGKETQYF; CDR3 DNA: TGTGCCAGCTCACCACCGGTGGGTCTAGCGGGGAAGGAGACCCAGTACTTC
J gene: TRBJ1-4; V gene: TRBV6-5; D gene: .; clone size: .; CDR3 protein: CASSPTGRVDEKLFF; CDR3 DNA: TGTGCCAGCAGTCCTACAGGGAGGGTGGATGAAAAACTGTTTTTT
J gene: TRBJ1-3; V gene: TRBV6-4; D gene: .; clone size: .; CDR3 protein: CASSEDSHSGNTIYF; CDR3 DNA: TGTGCCAGCAGTGAGGACAGCCACTCTGGAAACACCATATATTTT